The 3 T cell receptor beta chains given below trace back to one sample, sequenced in a study of blood T cell repertoires in COVID-19 (dated by TCRdb to 2019 to 2021). The library was produced with the immunoSEQ multiplex PCR assay. Sourced from immuneACCESS, this table was stored by TCRdb with only in-frame sequences that have V and J called. A share of the clones is absent; for the studies checked, an unresolved V gene accounts for under half, and the remainder has no known explanation. For this sample the table gives approximately 73,000 clones, of which 86% were detected only once. The ten most abundant clones make up roughly 1.9% of the sample. The source material was peripheral blood. These TCRs come from a woman in her sixties or seventies with acute or convalescent COVID-19.

The genes are TRBV6-4 and TRBJ2-7; TRBD2 is a possible D gene (6 bases). Looked up from germline, CDR1 is MRHNA and CDR2 is SNTAGT. The CDR3 is 15 residues long. V dropped 7 bases and J dropped 1 base, with 17 bases sitting between them. The CDR3 loop reads CASMRDWGSSYEQYF. CDR3 coding DNA: TGTGCCAGCATGCGGGACTGGGGATCATCCTACGAGCAGTACTTC.

V and J are TRBV29-1 and TRBJ2-7, with 8 bases aligning to TRBD2. This CDR3 is 12 amino acids long. Per germline, CDR1 SQVTM and CDR2 ANQGSEA. J was trimmed by 4 bases and V by 4 bases; bases with no gene match: 3. In DNA form, the CDR3 reads TGCAGCGTTGGCGGGGGGTCTTACGAGCAGTACTTC. As protein: CSVGGGSYEQYF.

The chain recombines TRBV2 with TRBJ1-2, with no clear D. The CDR3 is 12 amino acids. Germline-derived CDR1 and CDR2 are SNHLY and FYNNEI. Between the trimmed V and J ends, which lost 6 bases and 7 bases, there was a span of 12 bases. The chain's CDR3 is CASRVGSFGYTF. The CDR3 DNA reads as TGTGCCAGCAGGGTTGGGAGCTTTGGCTACACCTTC.